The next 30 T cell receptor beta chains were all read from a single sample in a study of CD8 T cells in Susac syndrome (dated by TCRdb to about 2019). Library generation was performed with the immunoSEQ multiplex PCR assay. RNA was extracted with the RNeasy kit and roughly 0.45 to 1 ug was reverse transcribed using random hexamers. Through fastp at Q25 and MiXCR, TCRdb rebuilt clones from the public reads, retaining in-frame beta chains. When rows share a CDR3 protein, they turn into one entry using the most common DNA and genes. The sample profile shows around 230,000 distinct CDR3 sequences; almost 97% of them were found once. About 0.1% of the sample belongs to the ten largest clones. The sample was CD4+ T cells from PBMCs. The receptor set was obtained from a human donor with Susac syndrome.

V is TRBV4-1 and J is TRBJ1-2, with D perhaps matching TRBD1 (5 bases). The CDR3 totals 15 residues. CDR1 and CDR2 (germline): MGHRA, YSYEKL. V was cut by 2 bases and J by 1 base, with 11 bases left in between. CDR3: CASSQPAGNNYGYTF. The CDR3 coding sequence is TGCGCCAGCAGCCAACCGGCAGGGAATAACTATGGCTACACCTTC.

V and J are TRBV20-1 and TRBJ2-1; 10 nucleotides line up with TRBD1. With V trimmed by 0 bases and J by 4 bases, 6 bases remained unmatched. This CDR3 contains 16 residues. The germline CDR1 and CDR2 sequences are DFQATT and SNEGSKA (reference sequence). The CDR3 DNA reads TGCAGTGCTAGAGAGGCGACAGGGGGCTGGTACAATGAGCAGTTCTTC. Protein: CSAREATGGWYNEQFF.

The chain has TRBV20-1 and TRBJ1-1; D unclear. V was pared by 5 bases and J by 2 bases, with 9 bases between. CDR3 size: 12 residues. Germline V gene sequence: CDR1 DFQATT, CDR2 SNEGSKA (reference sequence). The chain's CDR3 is CSAPRLNTEAFF. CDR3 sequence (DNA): TGCAGTGCTCCCCGACTTAACACTGAAGCTTTCTTT.

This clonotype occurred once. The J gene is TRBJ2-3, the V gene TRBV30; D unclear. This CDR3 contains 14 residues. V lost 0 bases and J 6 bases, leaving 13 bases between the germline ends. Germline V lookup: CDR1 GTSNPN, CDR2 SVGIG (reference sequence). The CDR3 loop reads CAWSVSVGMDTQYF. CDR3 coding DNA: TGTGCCTGGAGTGTGTCCGTGGGGATGGATACGCAGTATTTT.

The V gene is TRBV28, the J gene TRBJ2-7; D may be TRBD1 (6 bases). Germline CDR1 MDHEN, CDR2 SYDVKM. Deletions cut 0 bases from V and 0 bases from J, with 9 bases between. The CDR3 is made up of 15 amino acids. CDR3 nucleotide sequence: TGTGCCAGCAGTTTATGGGGGGCCGGCTCCTACGAGCAGTACTTC. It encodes CASSLWGAGSYEQYF.

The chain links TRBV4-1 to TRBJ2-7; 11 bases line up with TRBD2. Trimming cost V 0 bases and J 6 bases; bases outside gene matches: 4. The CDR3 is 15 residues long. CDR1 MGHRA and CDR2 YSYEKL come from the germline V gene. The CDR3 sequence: CASSQEGLAVLEQYF. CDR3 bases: TGCGCCAGCAGCCAAGAGGGACTAGCGGTGCTCGAGCAGTACTTC.

The CDR3 sequence is CAIRGKETQYF. DNA for the CDR3: TGTGCCATCAGGGGAAAAGAGACCCAGTACTTC. The V and J genes are TRBV10-3 and TRBJ2-5; the D is unclear. The V gene lost 6 bases and the J gene lost 3 bases, with 5 bases spanning the gap. The CDR3 has 11 residues. Germline loops: CDR1 ENHRY, CDR2 SYGVKD.

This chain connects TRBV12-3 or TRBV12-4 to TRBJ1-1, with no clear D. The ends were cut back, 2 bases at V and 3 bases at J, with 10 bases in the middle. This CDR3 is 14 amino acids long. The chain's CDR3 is CASSLRQAYTEAFF. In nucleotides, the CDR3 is TGTGCCAGCAGTTTAAGGCAGGCCTACACTGAAGCTTTCTTT.

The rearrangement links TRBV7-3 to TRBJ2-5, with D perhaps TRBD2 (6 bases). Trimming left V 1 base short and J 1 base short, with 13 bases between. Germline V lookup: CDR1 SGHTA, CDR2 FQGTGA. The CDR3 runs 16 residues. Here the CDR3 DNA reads TGTGCCAGCAGCTTAATAGGAGGGCAGGGCCAAGAGACCCAGTACTTC. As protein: CASSLIGGQGQETQYF.

CDR3 residues: CAWSNQGNTEAFF. In DNA form, the CDR3 reads TGTGCCTGGAGCAACCAGGGGAACACTGAAGCTTTCTTT. The chain uses TRBV30 and TRBJ1-1, with D tentatively TRBD1 (5 bases). V was trimmed by 3 bases and J by 1 base, leaving 9 bases between them. CDR3 length: 13 residues. Germline V gene data show CDR1 as GTSNPN and CDR2 as SVGIG (reference sequence). Supplemented by reference TRBV30 and TRBJ1-1, the full variable domain reads SQTIHQWPATLVQPVGSPLSLECTVEGTSNPNLYWYRQAAGRGLQLLFYSVGIGQISSEVPQNLSASRPQDRQFILSSKKLLLSDSGFYLCAWSNQGNTEAFFGQGTRLTVV.

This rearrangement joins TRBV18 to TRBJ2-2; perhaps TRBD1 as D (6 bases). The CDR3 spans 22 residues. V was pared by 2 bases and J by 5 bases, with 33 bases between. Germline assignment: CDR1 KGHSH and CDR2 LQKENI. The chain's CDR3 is CASSPIPQPSEPGHAVTGELFF. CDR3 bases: TGTGCCAGCTCACCAATCCCCCAACCCAGCGAACCGGGACACGCAGTTACCGGGGAGCTGTTTTTT.

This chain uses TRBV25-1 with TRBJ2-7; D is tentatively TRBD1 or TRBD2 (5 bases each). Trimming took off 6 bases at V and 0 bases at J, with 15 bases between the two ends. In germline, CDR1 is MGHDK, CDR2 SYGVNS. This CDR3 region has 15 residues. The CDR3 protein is CASSPGRHSSYEQYF. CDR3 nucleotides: TGTGCCAGCAGCCCGGGACGGCACAGCTCCTACGAGCAGTACTTC.

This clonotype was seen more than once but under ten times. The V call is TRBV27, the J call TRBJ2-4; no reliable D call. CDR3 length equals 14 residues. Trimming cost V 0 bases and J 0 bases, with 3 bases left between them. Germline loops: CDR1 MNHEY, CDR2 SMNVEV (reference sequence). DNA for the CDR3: TGTGCCAGCAGTTTATCCCTAGCCAAAAACATTCAGTACTTC. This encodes CASSLSLAKNIQYF.

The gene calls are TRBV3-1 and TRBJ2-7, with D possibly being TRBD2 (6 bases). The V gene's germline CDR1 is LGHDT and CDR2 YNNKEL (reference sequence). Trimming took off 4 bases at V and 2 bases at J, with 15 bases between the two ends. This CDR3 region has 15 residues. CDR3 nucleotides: TGTGCCAGCAGCCCCCGATGGGAGGCAACCTACGAGCAGTACTTC. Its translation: CASSPRWEATYEQYF.

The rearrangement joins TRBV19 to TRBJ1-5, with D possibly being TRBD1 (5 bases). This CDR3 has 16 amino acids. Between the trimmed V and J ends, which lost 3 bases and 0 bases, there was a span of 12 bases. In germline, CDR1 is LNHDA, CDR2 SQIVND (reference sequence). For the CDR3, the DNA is TGTGCCAGTAGTATCTGGGACGGTTATAGCAATCAGCCCCAGCATTTT. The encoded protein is CASSIWDGYSNQPQHF.

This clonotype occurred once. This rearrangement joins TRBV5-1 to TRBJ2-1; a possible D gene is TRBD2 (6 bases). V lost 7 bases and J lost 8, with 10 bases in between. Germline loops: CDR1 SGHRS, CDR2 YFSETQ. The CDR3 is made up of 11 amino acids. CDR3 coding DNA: TGCGCCAGCTCCGGGGGTCATGAGCAGTTCTTC. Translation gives CASSGGHEQFF. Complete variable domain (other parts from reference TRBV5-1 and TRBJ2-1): KAGVTQTPRYLIKTRGQQVTLSCSPISGHRSVSWYQQTPGQGLQFLFEYFSETQRNKGNFPGRFSGRQFSNSRSEMNVSTLELGDSALYLCASSGGHEQFFGPGTRLTVL.

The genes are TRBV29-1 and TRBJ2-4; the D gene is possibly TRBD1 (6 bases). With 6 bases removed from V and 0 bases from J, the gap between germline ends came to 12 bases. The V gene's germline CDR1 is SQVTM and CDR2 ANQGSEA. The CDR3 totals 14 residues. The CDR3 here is CSVQGLVAKNIQYF. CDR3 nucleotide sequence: TGCAGCGTACAGGGATTAGTAGCCAAAAACATTCAGTACTTC.

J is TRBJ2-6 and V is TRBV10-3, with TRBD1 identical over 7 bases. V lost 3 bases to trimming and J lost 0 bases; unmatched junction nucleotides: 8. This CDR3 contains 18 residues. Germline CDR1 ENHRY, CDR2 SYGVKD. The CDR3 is CAISDPRGQDSGANVLTF. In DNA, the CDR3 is TGTGCCATCAGTGACCCACGAGGACAGGACTCTGGGGCCAACGTCCTGACTTTC.

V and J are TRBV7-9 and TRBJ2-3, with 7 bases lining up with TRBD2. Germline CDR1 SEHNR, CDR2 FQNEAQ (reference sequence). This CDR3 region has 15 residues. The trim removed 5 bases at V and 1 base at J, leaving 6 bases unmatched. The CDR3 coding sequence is TGTGCCAGCAGCACGACTAGCTGGGGCACAGATACGCAGTATTTT. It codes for CASSTTSWGTDTQYF.

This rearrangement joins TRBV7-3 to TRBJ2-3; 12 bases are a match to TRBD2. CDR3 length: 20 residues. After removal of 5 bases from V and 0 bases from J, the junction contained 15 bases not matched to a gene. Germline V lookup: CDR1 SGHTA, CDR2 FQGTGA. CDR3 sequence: CASSPPTSGSMRSSTDTQYF. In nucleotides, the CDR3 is TGTGCCAGCAGCCCTCCGACTAGCGGGAGCATGAGATCAAGCACAGATACGCAGTATTTT.

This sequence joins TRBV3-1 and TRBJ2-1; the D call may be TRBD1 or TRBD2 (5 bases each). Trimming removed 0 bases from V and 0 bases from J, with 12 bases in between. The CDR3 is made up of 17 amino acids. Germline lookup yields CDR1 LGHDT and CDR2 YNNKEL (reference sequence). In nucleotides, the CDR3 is TGTGCCAGCAGCCAAGACCAGGGAGTAAGCTCCTACAATGAGCAGTTCTTC. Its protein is CASSQDQGVSSYNEQFF.

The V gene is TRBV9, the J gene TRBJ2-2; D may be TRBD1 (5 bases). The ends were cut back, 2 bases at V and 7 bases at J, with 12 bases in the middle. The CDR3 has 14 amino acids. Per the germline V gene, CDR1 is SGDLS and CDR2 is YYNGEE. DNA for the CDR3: TGTGCCAGCAGCGTGTCAGGGATCGGCGGGGAGCTGTTTTTT. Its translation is CASSVSGIGGELFF.

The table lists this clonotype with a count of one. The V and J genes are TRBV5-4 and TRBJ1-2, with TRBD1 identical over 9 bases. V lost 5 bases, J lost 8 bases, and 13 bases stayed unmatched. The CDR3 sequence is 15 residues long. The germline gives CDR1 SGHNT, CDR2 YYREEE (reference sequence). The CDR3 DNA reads TGTGCCAGCAGTCAAGTGCAACAGGGGGCAGGAGGCTACACCTTC. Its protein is CASSQVQQGAGGYTF.

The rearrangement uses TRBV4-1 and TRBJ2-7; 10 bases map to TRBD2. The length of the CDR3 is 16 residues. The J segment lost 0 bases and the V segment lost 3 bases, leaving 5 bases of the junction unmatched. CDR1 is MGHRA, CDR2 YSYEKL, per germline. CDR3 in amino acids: CASSHSLAGSSYEQYF. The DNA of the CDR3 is TGCGCCAGCAGCCATTCACTAGCGGGGAGCTCCTACGAGCAGTACTTC.

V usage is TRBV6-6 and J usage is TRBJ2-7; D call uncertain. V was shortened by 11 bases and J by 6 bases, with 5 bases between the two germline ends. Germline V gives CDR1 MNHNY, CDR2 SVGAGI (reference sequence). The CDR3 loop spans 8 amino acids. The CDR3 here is CAPSEQYF. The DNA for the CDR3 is TGTGCCCCCTCCGAGCAGTACTTC.

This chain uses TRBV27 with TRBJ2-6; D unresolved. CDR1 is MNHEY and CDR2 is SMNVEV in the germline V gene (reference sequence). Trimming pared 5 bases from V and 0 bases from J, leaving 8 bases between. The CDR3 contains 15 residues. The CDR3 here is CASSGRFSGANVLTF. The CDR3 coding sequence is TGTGCCAGCAGTGGACGGTTCTCTGGGGCCAACGTCCTGACTTTC.

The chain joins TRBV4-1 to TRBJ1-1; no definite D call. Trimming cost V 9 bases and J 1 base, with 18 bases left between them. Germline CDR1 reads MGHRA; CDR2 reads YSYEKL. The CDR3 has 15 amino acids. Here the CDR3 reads CARKARQQRNTEAFF. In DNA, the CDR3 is TGCGCCAGAAAGGCCCGGCAACAGAGGAACACTGAAGCTTTCTTT.

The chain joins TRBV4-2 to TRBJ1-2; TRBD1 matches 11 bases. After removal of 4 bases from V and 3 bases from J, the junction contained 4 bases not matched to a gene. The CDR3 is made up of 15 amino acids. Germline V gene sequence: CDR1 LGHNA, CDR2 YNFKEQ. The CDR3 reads CASSPRTGGYYGYTF. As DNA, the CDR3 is TGTGCCAGCAGCCCAAGGACAGGGGGCTACTATGGCTACACCTTC.

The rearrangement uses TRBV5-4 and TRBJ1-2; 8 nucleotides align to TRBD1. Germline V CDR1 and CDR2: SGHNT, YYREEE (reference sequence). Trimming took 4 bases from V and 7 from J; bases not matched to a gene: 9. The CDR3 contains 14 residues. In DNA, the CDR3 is TGTGCCAGCAGCGCGTCGACAGGGGACGTTGGCTACACCTTC. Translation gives CASSASTGDVGYTF.

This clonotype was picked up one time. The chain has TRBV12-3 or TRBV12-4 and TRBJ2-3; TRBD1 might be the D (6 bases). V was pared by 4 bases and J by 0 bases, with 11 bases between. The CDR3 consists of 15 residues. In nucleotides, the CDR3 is TGTGCCAGCAGTTCGGACAGCGGCAGCACAGATACGCAGTATTTT. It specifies CASSSDSGSTDTQYF.